Described below is a single T cell receptor beta chain sequence and its context. There is no known antigen for this receptor. Base-call qualities are not available, and no considerably larger clone is one nucleotide away. These data originate in a study of OX40 agonist ivuxolimab in advanced cancers. Regarding the study in general: The costimulatory receptor OX40 (CD134) was targeted by ivuxolimab, a fully human IgG2 agonistic monoclonal antibody. Intravenous ivuxolimab was administered to patients every 2 weeks at six dose levels: 0.01, 0.1, 0.3, 1.5, 3 and 10 mg/kg. Of the approximately 54 dose-escalation patients, hepatocellular carcinoma was present in some 19, melanoma in roughly 15, renal cell carcinoma in 9 and head and neck cancer in 9. A male proportion of 70% to 90% and a mean age of roughly 58 years, ranging from 23 to 79, were recorded for the dose-escalation cohort. Prior anti-PD-1, anti-PD-L1 or anti-CTLA-4 therapy was permitted, and approximately 40% of dose-escalation patients had received checkpoint inhibitors. Partial responses occurred in three dose-escalation patients, of whom one had hepatocellular carcinoma and two had cutaneous melanoma. Peripheral TCRbeta sequencing was intended to test whether TCR sequence diversity was altered and clonal T-cell expansion was caused by ivuxolimab. The paper covers the monotherapy dose-escalation part of the phase I ivuxolimab trial, which included N of about 56 patients.

CDR1 and CDR2, looked up from the germline V gene, are SGHVS and FQNEAQ. Trimming leaves V shorter by 5 bases and J shorter by 3 bases, with the junction holding 4 bases beyond the gene matches. CDR3 length: 14 amino acids, cysteine to phenylalanine. Only the CDR3 region is kept as DNA, spanning 42 bases read in frame from base 1. Patients with a history of autoimmune disease or receiving systemic immunosuppression were excluded from the trial. Peripheral blood for TCR sequencing was collected from all dose cohorts at baseline, on cycle 4 day 1, and on cycle 7 day 1. Samples came from an open-label, multicenter, first-in-human phase I dose-escalation trial of ivuxolimab. Adults with locally advanced or metastatic melanoma, renal cell, hepatocellular, or head and neck squamous cell carcinoma were enrolled in the trial. Before TCR sequencing, CD4+ T cells and CD8+ T cells were sorted from peripheral blood as separate populations.

Here is what the overall study found, with its caveats: Partial responders in the 0.1-3.0 mg/kg groups had among the lowest normalized peripheral clonal expansion, especially among CD8+ T cells. Low levels of normalized T-cell clonal expansion were also seen in some nonresponding patients. On average, CD8+ T cells showed more expanded clones than CD4+ T cells after ivuxolimab. Which antigens the clonally expanded peripheral T cells were specific for was not determined. Clonal expansion of both CD4+ and CD8+ blood T cells was observed from baseline to week 6 at doses 0.1 to 3.0 mg/kg.

Genomic DNA was isolated from the sorted cells so that the TCRbeta CDR3 region could be sequenced. TCRbeta CDR3 regions were sequenced using the immunoSEQ Assay. Imported from immuneACCESS, the table was reduced by TCRdb to in-frame sequences with V and J called. These copies leave out some clones; in studies compared against another copy, an unresolved V gene accounts for under half, and the cause of the remainder is not known. This sample holds about 94,000 clones; around 86% were observed only once. The biggest ten clones account for approximately 0.3% of the sample. This material consisted of CD4+ or CD8+ T cells sorted from blood, taken in a trial of the OX40 agonist ivuxolimab. This clonotype originated in an adult with an advanced solid tumor such as melanoma, head and neck, liver or kidney cancer. This chain joins TRBV7-8 to TRBJ2-5, with 9 bases in between that match TRBD1. CDR3 sequence: CASSERTGEETQYF. The DNA is as follows: TGTGCCAGCAGCGAGCGGACAGGGGAAGAGACCCAGTACTTC.